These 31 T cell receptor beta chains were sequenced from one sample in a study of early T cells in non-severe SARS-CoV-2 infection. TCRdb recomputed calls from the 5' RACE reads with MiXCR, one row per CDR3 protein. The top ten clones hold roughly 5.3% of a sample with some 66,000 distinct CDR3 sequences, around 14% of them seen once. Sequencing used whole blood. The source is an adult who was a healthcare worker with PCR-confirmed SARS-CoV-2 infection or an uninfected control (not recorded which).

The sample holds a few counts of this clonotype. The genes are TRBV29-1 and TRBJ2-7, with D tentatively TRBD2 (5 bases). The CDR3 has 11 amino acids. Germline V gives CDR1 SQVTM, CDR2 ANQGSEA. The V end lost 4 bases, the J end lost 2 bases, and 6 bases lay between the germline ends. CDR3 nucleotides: TGCAGCGTTGCGGGGACCTACGAGCAGTACTTC. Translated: CSVAGTYEQYF.

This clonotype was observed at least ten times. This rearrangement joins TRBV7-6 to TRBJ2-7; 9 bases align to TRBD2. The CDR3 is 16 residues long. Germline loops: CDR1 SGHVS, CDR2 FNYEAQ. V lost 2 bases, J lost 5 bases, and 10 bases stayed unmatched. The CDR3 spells CASSLSASGAPNEQYF. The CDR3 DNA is TGTGCCAGCAGCTTATCTGCTAGCGGGGCCCCGAACGAGCAGTACTTC.

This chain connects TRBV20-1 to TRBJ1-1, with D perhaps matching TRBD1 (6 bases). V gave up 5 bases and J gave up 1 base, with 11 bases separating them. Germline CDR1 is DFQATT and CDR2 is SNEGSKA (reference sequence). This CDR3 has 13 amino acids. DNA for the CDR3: TGCAGTGCTCGTAGGACAGCGAACACTGAAGCTTTCTTT. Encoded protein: CSARRTANTEAFF.

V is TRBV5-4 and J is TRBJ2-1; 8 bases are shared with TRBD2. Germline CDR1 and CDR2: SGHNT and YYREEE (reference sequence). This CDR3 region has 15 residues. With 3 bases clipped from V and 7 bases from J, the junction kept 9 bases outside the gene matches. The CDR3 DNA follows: TGTGCCAGCAGCTCGAAGCGGGAGCACAAGAATGAGCAGTTCTTC. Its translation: CASSSKREHKNEQFF.

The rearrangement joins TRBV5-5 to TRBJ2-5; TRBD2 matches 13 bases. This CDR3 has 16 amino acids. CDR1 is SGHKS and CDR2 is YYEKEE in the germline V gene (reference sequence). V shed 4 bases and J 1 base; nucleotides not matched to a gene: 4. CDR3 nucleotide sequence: TGTGCCAGCAGCCCGACTAGCGGGGGGTCCCAAGAGACCCAGTACTTC. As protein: CASSPTSGGSQETQYF.

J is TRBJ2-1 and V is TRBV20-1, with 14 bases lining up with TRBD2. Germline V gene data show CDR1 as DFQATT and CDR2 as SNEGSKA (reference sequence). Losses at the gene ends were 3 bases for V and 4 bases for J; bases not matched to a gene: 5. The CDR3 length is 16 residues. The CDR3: CSASGLAGGQYNEQFF. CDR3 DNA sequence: TGCAGTGCTAGCGGACTAGCGGGGGGCCAGTACAATGAGCAGTTCTTC.

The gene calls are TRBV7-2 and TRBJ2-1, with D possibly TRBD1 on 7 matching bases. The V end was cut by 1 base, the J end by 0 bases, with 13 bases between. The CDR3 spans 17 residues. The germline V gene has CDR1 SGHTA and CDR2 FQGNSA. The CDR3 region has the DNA TGTGCCAGCAGCTTAGGCTCAGGGGGGAGCTCCTACAATGAGCAGTTCTTC. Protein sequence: CASSLGSGGSSYNEQFF.

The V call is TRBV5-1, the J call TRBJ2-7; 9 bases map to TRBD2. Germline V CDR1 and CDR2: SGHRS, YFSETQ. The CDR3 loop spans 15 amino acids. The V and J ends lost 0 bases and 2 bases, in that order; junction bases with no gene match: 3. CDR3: CASSLGLAVPYEQYF. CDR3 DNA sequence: TGCGCCAGCAGCTTGGGACTAGCGGTGCCCTACGAGCAGTACTTC.

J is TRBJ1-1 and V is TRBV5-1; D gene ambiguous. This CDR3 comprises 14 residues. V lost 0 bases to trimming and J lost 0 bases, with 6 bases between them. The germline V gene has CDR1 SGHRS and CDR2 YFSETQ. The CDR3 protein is CASSLASMNTEAFF. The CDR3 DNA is TGCGCCAGCAGCTTGGCAAGTATGAACACTGAAGCTTTCTTT.

The CDR3: CSVAGSSYEQYF. The CDR3 DNA is TGCAGCGTTGCAGGTTCCTCCTACGAGCAGTACTTC. V usage is TRBV29-1 and J usage is TRBJ2-7; D remains ambiguous. Trimming cost V 4 bases and J 0 bases, with 7 bases left between them. CDR3 size: 12 residues. The germline CDR1 and CDR2 sequences are SQVTM and ANQGSEA.

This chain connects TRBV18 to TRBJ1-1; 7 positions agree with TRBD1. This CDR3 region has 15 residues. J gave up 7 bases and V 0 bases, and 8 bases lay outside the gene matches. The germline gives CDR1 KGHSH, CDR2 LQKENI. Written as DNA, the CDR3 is TGTGCCAGCTCACCACCTTCAGGGGGTGACTATGAAGCTTTCTTT. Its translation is CASSPPSGGDYEAFF.

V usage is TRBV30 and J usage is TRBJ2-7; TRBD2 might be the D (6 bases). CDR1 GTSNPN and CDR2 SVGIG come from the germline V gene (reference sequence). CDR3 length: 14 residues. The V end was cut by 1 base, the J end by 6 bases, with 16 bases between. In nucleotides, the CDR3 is TGTGCCTGGAGTGCCGGCCTAGCGAGTTTCGAGCAGTACTTC. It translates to CAWSAGLASFEQYF.

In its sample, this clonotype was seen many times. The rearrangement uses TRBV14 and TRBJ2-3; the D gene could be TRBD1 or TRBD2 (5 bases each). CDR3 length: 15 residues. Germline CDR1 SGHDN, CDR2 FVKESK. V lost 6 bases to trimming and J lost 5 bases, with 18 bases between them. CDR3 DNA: TGTGCCAGCAGTGCCCGGGACCCGCTCCGAGATACGCAGTATTTT. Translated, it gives CASSARDPLRDTQYF.

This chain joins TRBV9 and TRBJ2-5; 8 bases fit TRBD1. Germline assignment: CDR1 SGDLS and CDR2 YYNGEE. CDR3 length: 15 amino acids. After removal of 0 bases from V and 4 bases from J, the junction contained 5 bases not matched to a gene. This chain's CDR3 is CASSVGAGGLETQYF. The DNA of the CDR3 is TGTGCCAGCAGCGTAGGAGCAGGGGGCCTAGAGACCCAGTACTTC. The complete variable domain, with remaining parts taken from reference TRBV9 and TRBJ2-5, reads DSGVTQTPKHLITATGQRVTLRCSPRSGDLSVYWYQQSLDQGLQFLIQYYNGEERAKGNILERFSAQQFPDLHSELNLSSLELGDSALYFCASSVGAGGLETQYFGPGTRLLVL.

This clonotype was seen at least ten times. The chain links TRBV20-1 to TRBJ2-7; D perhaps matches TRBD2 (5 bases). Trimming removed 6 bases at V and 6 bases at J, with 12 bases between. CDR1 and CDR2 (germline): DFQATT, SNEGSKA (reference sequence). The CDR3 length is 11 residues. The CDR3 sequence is CSAESGGEQYF. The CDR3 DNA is TGCAGTGCAGAAAGCGGAGGCGAGCAGTACTTC.

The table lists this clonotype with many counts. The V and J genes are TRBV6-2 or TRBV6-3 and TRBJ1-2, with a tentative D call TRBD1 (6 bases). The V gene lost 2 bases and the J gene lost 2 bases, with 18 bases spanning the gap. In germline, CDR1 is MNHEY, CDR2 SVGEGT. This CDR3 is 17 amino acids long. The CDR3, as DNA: TGTGCCAGCAGTTACAGGCGGGGGCCATCATCCAACTATGGCTACACCTTC. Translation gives CASSYRRGPSSNYGYTF.

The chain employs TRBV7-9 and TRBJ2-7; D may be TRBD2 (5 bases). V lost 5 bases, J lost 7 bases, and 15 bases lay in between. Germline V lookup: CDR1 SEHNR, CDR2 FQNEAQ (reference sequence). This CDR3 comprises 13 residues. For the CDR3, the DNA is TGTGCCAGCAGCCTACTAACGAGGGTTGAGCAGTACTTC. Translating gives CASSLLTRVEQYF.

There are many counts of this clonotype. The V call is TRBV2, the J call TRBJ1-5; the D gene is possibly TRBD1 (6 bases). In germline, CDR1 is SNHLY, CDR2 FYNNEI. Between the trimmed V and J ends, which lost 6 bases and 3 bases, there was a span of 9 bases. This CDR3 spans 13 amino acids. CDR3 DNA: TGTGCCAGCAGCCAGGGGCCCAATCAGCCCCAGCATTTT. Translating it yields CASSQGPNQPQHF.

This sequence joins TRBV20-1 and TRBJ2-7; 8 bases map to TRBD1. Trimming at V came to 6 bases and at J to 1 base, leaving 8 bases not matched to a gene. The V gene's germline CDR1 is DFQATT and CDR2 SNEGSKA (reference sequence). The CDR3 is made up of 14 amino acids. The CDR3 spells CSASRGLVSYEQYF. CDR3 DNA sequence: TGCAGTGCGAGCAGGGGGCTTGTATCCTACGAGCAGTACTTC.

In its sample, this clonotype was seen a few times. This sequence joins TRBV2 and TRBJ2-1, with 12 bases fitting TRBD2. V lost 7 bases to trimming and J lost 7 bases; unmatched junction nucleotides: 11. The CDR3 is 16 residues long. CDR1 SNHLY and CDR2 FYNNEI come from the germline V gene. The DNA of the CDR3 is TGTGCCAGCAACCGCCCTAGCGGGAGGGGTCTTAATGAGCAGTTCTTC. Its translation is CASNRPSGRGLNEQFF.

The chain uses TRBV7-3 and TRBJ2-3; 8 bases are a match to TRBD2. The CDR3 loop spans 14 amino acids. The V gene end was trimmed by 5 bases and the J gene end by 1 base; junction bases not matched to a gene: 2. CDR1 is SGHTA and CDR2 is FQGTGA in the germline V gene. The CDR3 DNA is TGTGCCAGCAGCCGTAGCGGGGGCACAGATACGCAGTATTTT. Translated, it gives CASSRSGGTDTQYF.

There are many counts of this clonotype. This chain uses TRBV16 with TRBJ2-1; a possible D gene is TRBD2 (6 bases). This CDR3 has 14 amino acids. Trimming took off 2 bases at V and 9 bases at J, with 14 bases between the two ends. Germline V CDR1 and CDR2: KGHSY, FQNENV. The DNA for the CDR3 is TGTGCCAGCAGCCAAATAAATATCGGGGGTGAGCAGTTCTTC. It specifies CASSQINIGGEQFF. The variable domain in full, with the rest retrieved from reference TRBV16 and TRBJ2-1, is GEEVAQTPKHLVRGEGQKAKLYCAPIKGHSYVFWYQQVLKNEFKFLISFQNENVFDETGMPKERFSAKCLPNSPCSLEIQATKLEDSAVYFCASSQINIGGEQFFGPGTRLTVL.

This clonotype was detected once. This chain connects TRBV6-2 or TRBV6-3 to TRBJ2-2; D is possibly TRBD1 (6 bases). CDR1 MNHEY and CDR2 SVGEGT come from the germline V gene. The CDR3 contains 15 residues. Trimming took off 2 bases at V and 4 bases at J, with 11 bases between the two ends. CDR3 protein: CASSYVRGPTGELFF. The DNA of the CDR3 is TGTGCCAGCAGTTACGTCAGGGGACCCACCGGGGAGCTGTTTTTT.

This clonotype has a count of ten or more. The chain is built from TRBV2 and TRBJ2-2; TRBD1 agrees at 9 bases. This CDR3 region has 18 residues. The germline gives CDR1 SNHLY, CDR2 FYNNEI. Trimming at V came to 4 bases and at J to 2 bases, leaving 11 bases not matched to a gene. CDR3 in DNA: TGTGCCAGCAGTGGCCGTCCCGGGACAGGGATCAACACCGGGGAGCTGTTTTTT. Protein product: CASSGRPGTGINTGELFF. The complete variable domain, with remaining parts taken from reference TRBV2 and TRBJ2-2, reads EPEVTQTPSHQVTQMGQEVILRCVPISNHLYFYWYRQILGQKVEFLVSFYNNEISEKSEIFDDQFSVERPDGSNFTLKIRSTKLEDSAMYFCASSGRPGTGINTGELFFGEGSRLTVL.

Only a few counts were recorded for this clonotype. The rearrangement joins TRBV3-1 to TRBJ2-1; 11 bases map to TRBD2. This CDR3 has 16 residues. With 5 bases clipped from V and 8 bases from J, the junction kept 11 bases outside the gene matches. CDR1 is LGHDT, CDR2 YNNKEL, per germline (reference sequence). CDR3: CASSTQLAGVFHEQFF. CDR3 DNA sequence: TGTGCCAGCAGCACCCAACTAGCGGGAGTTTTTCATGAGCAGTTCTTC.

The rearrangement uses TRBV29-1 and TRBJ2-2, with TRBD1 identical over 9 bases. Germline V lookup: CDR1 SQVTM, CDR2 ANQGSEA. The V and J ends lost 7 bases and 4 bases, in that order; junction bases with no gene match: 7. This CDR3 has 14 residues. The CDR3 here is CSGSTGGSTGELFF. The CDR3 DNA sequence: TGCAGCGGATCGACAGGGGGGAGCACCGGGGAGCTGTTTTTT.

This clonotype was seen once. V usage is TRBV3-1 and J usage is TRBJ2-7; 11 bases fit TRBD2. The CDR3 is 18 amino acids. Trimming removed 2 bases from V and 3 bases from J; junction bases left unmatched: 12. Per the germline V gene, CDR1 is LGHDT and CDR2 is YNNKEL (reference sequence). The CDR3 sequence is CASSQLTSGKKRVYEQYF. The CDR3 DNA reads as TGTGCCAGCAGCCAATTGACTAGCGGGAAAAAGAGAGTCTACGAGCAGTACTTC.

This CDR3 reads CATSALPGTSGRFSYNEQFF. DNA of the CDR3: TGTGCCACCAGTGCCCTCCCAGGAACTAGCGGGAGGTTTTCCTACAATGAGCAGTTCTTC. The rearrangement links TRBV24-1 to TRBJ2-1, with TRBD2 identical over 12 bases. Trimming removed 5 bases from V and 1 base from J; junction bases left unmatched: 14. The CDR3 loop spans 20 amino acids. Per the germline V gene, CDR1 is KGHDR and CDR2 is SFDVKD.

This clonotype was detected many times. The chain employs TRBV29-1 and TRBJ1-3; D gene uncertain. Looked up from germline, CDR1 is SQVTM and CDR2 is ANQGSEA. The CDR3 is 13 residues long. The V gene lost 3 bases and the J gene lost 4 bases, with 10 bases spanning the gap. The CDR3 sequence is CSVDPAGGNTIYF. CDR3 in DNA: TGCAGCGTTGACCCAGCGGGCGGAAACACCATATATTTT.

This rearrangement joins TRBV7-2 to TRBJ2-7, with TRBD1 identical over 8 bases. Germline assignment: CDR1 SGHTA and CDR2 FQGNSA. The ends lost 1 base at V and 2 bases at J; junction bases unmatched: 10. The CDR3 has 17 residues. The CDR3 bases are TGTGCCAGCAGCTTAGATCGGTTCGGGACAGGTCCCTACGAGCAGTACTTC. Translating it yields CASSLDRFGTGPYEQYF.

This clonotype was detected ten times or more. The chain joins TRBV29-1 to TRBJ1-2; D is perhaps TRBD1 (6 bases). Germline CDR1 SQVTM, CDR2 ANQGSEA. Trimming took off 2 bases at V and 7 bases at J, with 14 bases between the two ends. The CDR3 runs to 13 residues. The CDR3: CSVEYRTGIGYTF. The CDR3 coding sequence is TGCAGCGTTGAATATCGTACAGGGATTGGCTACACCTTC.